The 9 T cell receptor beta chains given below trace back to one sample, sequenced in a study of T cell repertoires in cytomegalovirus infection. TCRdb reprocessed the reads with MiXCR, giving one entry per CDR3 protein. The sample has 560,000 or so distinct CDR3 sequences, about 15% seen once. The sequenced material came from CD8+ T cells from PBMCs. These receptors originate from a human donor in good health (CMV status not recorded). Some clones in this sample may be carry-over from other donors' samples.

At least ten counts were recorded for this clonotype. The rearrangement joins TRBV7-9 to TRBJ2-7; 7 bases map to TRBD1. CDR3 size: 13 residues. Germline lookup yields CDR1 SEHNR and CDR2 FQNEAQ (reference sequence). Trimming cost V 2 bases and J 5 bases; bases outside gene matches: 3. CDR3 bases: TGTGCCAGCAGCTTAATACAGGGGAACGAGCAGTACTTC. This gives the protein CASSLIQGNEQYF.

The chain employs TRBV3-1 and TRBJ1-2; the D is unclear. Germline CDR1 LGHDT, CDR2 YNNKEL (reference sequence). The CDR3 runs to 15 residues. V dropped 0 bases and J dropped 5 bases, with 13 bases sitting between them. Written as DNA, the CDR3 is TGTGCCAGCAGCCAAGAATCCACTGGAGGGTATGGCTACACCTTC. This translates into CASSQESTGGYGYTF.

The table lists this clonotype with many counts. CDR3 region: CASTSSGGTQETQYF. CDR3 sequence (DNA): TGTGCCAGCACCTCTAGCGGGGGAACCCAAGAGACCCAGTACTTC. The chain couples TRBV12-3 or TRBV12-4 to TRBJ2-5; 10 nucleotides align to TRBD2. CDR3 length: 15 residues. The trim removed 7 bases at V and 1 base at J, leaving 6 bases unmatched.

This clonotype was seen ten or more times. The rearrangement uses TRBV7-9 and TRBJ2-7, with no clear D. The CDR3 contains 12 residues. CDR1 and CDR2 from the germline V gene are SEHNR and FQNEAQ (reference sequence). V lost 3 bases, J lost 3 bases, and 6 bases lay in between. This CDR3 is CASSFADYEQYF. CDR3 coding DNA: TGTGCCAGCAGCTTTGCTGACTACGAGCAGTACTTC.

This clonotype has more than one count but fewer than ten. The CDR3, as DNA: TGTGCCAGCAGCCTTTGGGAGGGAGATACGCAGTATTTT. Protein: CASSLWEGDTQYF. This chain links TRBV27 with TRBJ2-3, with 7 positions matching TRBD2. Germline V gene sequence: CDR1 MNHEY, CDR2 SMNVEV (reference sequence). Trimming cost V 6 bases and J 5 bases; bases outside gene matches: 5. The CDR3 runs 13 residues.

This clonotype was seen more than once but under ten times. The CDR3 spells CASSQDRITDTQYF. As DNA, the CDR3 is TGCGCCAGCAGCCAAGACAGGATCACAGATACGCAGTATTTT. The chain has TRBV4-1 and TRBJ2-3; D gene ambiguous. This CDR3 has 14 amino acids. The V end lost 0 bases, the J end lost 2 bases, and 6 bases lay between the germline ends. Germline CDR1 is MGHRA and CDR2 is YSYEKL.

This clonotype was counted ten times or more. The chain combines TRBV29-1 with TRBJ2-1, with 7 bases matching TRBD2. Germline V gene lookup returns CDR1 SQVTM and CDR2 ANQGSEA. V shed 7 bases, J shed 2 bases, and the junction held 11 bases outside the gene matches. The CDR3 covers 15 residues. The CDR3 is CSAGEGLGPYNEQFF. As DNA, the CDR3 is TGCAGCGCGGGGGAGGGGCTCGGCCCCTACAATGAGCAGTTCTTC.

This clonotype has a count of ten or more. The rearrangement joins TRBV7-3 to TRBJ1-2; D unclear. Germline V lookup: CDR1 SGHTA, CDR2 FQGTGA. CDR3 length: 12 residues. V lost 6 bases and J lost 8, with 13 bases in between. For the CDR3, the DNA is TGTGCCAGCAGTCCAGGAGCGGGAGGCTACACCTTC. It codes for CASSPGAGGYTF.

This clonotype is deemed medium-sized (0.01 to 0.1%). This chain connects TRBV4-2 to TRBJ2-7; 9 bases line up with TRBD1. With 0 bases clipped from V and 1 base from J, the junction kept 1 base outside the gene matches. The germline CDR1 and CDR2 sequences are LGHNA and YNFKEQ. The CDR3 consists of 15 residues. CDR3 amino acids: CASSQETGGSYEQYF. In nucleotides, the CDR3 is TGTGCCAGCAGCCAAGAGACAGGGGGATCCTACGAGCAGTACTTC.